The T cell receptor (beta chain) described here comes from a study of cytomegalovirus exposure and HLA in healthy donors. J lost 8 bases, V lost 2 bases, and 13 bases had no gene match. CDR1 is ENHRY, CDR2 SYGVKD, per germline. The CDR3 runs to 16 residues. 13 Jbeta primers and 60 Vbeta primers were used for the PCR. Assay: immunoSEQ multiplex PCR; the TCRdb copy retains only in-frame clones and omits some. The data show 200,000 to 300,000 clones, with approximately 84% seen just once and 2% to 2.5% held by the top ten. The receptor comes from a woman aged 35 to 49 in good health and CMV-seropositive. V usage is TRBV10-3 and J usage is TRBJ1-1, with TRBD1 identical over 8 bases. Source material: PBMCs. The CDR3 coding sequence is TGTGCCATCAGTGAGCTGGGACAGGTCTCGGTTCCCGAAGCTTTCTTT. Protein product: CAISELGQVSVPEAFF.